This T cell receptor (beta chain) stems from a study of EBV T-cell therapy then PD-1 blockade in nasopharyngeal carcinoma. Assay: immunoSEQ multiplex PCR; the TCRdb copy retains only in-frame clones and omits some. The sample contains some 20,000 clones, more than 70% of which appear only once. The treatment is: AdE1-LMPpoly-expanded autologous EBV-specific T-cell therapy followed by anti-PD-1 nivolumab. Remarks on this clone: Its antigen remains unidentified.

The germline V gene encodes CDR1 MRHNA and CDR2 SNTAGT. Deletions cut 2 bases from V and 5 bases from J, with 10 bases between. This CDR3 is 14 amino acids long. The J gene is TRBJ1-5, the V gene TRBV6-4; D gene unclear. This specimen consisted of CD8+ T cells from blood, obtained at roughly day 34 from a patient whose treatment included autologous EBV-specific T cells and nivolumab. The sequence was collected from a middle-aged man with nasopharyngeal carcinoma. The CDR3 spells CASSDEASHQPQHF. In nucleotides, the CDR3 is TGTGCCAGCAGTGACGAGGCCTCGCATCAGCCCCAGCATTTT.